The source of this T cell receptor beta chain is a study of T cells after yellow fever vaccination. The study's findings and limits: The study noted that FACS-sorted repertoires could contain abundant clonotypes contaminating from the bulk population. After the booster, over 95% of CD4 and roughly nine tenths of CD8 primary-response clones were re-detected.

This clonotype was counted only a few times. The antigen remains undetermined. Germline V gene sequence: CDR1 MNHEY, CDR2 SVGAGI. The CDR3 is made up of 13 amino acids. Deletions cut 6 bases from V and 4 bases from J, with 12 bases between. TCRdb redid the calling of the 5' RACE reads with MiXCR, one entry per CDR3 protein. The data contain over 300,000 distinct CDR3 sequences, 4.1% of them singletons. This TCR was sampled from a man between 18 and 35 years old who received the YFV17D yellow fever vaccine. The sequencing here drew on PBMCs, taken 5 days after the yellow fever booster vaccination. The chain has TRBV6-5 and TRBJ1-1; D unresolved. The CDR3 DNA sequence: TGTGCCAGCAGCCGCCTCTTAAGCACTGAAGCTTTCTTT. This sequence encodes CASSRLLSTEAFF.